Presented here are 15 T cell receptor beta chains from one specimen sequenced in a study of blood T cell repertoires in COVID-19. Data came from immunoSEQ multiplex PCR; TCRdb stores just in-frame clones and leaves some out. Of under 500,000 clones in the sample, around 88% were seen once. The sequencing sample was made of peripheral blood. Receptors were obtained from a woman aged 25 to 45 with acute or convalescent COVID-19.

V gene TRBV4-1 combines with J gene TRBJ2-2; D not resolved. CDR1 is MGHRA, CDR2 YSYEKL, per germline. Deletions cut 1 base from V and 1 base from J, with 7 bases between. The CDR3 contains 15 residues. Here the CDR3 DNA reads TGCGCCAGCAGCCAAGTAACTCTGAACACCGGGGAGCTGTTTTTT. Translation: CASSQVTLNTGELFF.

This chain joins TRBV5-1 and TRBJ2-3; a weak D match, TRBD1 (6 bases). The ends were cut back, 0 bases at V and 6 bases at J, with 11 bases in the middle. The germline V gene has CDR1 SGHRS and CDR2 YFSETQ. CDR3 size: 14 residues. The CDR3 here is CASSLEGVGDTQYF. The CDR3 DNA follows: TGCGCCAGCAGCTTGGAGGGGGTGGGGGATACGCAGTATTTT.

This chain uses TRBV30 with TRBJ1-1; no clear D. Germline V gene sequence: CDR1 GTSNPN, CDR2 SVGIG (reference sequence). The ends were cut back, 0 bases at V and 5 bases at J, with 10 bases in the middle. The CDR3 sequence is 13 residues long. CDR3 in DNA: TGTGCCTGGAGTGTAACGGAGGGAACTGAAGCTTTCTTT. This gives the protein CAWSVTEGTEAFF.

The chain couples TRBV3-1 (or the pseudogene TRBV3-2) to TRBJ1-2, with 9 bases identical to TRBD1. V shed 7 bases, J shed 1 base, and the junction held 4 bases outside the gene matches. This CDR3 has 14 amino acids. Germline V CDR1 and CDR2: LGHDT, YNNKEL (reference sequence). CDR3 nucleotides: TGTGCCAGCACCGACAGGGGGAGTAACTATGGCTACACCTTC. Translated: CASTDRGSNYGYTF.

V and J are TRBV27 and TRBJ1-2; 8 bases map to TRBD1. This CDR3 spans 14 amino acids. Trimming took 4 bases from V and 5 from J; bases not matched to a gene: 6. Germline V CDR1 and CDR2: MNHEY, SMNVEV (reference sequence). CDR3 sequence: CASSWTGRGYGYTF. The CDR3 DNA reads TGTGCCAGCAGTTGGACAGGGAGGGGGTATGGCTACACCTTC.

The chain couples TRBV5-1 to TRBJ2-3, with D perhaps matching TRBD2 (7 bases). Between the trimmed V and J ends, which lost 6 bases and 5 bases, there was a span of 19 bases. Germline-derived CDR1 and CDR2 are SGHRS and YFSETQ. The CDR3 has 15 amino acids. The CDR3 is CASTIQGERGDTQYF. The CDR3 coding sequence is TGCGCCAGCACAATACAGGGTGAGCGGGGAGATACGCAGTATTTT.

CDR3 sequence reads: CASSLVLAGGPSTDTQYF. DNA for the CDR3: TGTGCCAGCAGCTTGGTTCTAGCGGGGGGGCCAAGCACAGATACGCAGTATTTT. This rearrangement joins TRBV5-5 to TRBJ2-3; 12 nucleotides agree with TRBD2. The CDR3 has 18 amino acids. CDR1 is SGHKS and CDR2 is YYEKEE in the germline V gene (reference sequence). Trimming at V came to 0 bases and at J to 0 bases, leaving 5 bases not matched to a gene.

This clone appeared many times. The chain has TRBV18 and TRBJ1-2; 9 bases match TRBD1. CDR1 is KGHSH, CDR2 LQKENI, per germline. The CDR3 totals 16 residues. V was pared by 3 bases and J by 3 bases, with 8 bases of the junction left unmatched. The CDR3 loop is CASSPARTGAYYGYTF. The CDR3 DNA is TGTGCCAGCTCACCTGCCAGGACAGGGGCATACTATGGCTACACCTTC.

The chain joins TRBV5-1 to TRBJ1-6; 9 bases map to TRBD1. The CDR3 runs to 15 residues. Germline CDR1 SGHRS, CDR2 YFSETQ. The ends lost 4 bases at V and 8 bases at J; junction bases unmatched: 7. The CDR3 region is CASSLRRDRDSPLHF. CDR3 sequence (DNA): TGCGCCAGCAGCCTTCGTCGGGACAGGGATTCACCCCTCCACTTT.

V is TRBV6-5 and J is TRBJ1-1; 7 bases are shared with TRBD1. Germline lookup yields CDR1 MNHEY and CDR2 SVGAGI. The junction had 10 bases not matched to a gene; V was cut back by 6 bases and J by 6 bases. The CDR3 spans 14 residues. The CDR3 bases are TGTGCCAGCAGAACGGGACAGTACCTGGCTGAAGCTTTCTTT. It is translated as CASRTGQYLAEAFF.

This clone appeared once. The V gene is TRBV5-1, the J gene TRBJ1-1; 7 bases match TRBD1. The V and J ends lost 3 bases and 0 bases, in that order; junction bases with no gene match: 8. This CDR3 has 16 amino acids. Germline V gene lookup returns CDR1 SGHRS and CDR2 YFSETQ. The CDR3 region is CASSYQRGQMNTEAFF. CDR3 DNA sequence: TGCGCCAGCAGCTACCAGAGGGGGCAGATGAACACTGAAGCTTTCTTT.

The genes are TRBV11-2 and TRBJ1-1; TRBD1 agrees at 7 bases. This CDR3 region has 13 residues. The trim removed 5 bases at V and 11 bases at J, leaving 11 bases unmatched. Germline CDR1 is SGHAT and CDR2 is FQNNGV. CDR3 in DNA: TGTGCCAGCAGCCATACAGGGGCCCTCAGCGCTTTCTTT. Residues: CASSHTGALSAFF.

Concerning this clone itself: This sample also contains other DNA sequences that code for the same CDR3. The chain links TRBV5-1 to TRBJ2-1; 9 nucleotides align to TRBD1. The CDR3 has 14 residues. The germline CDR1 and CDR2 sequences are SGHRS and YFSETQ. Trimming at V came to 2 bases and at J to 5 bases, leaving 2 bases not matched to a gene. Here the CDR3 reads CASSFRQGDNEQFF. The CDR3 region has the DNA TGCGCCAGCAGCTTTAGACAGGGGGACAATGAGCAGTTCTTC.

J is TRBJ2-3 and V is TRBV9, with 9 positions matching TRBD2. The V and J ends lost 1 base and 4 bases, in that order; junction bases with no gene match: 16. CDR3 length: 19 residues. CDR1 and CDR2 (germline): SGDLS, YYNGEE. The CDR3 bases are TGTGCCAGCAGCGTATTTCCCACTAGCGGGCAAAGAATATCAGATACGCAGTATTTT. It specifies CASSVFPTSGQRISDTQYF.

The rearrangement links TRBV5-1 to TRBJ1-1; TRBD1 matches 10 bases. This CDR3 is 17 amino acids long. The trim removed 1 base at V and 6 bases at J, leaving 12 bases unmatched. CDR1 and CDR2 from the germline V gene are SGHRS and YFSETQ. The CDR3 DNA sequence: TGCGCCAGCAGCTTGTTGGTCGGACAGGGGGTATTTGCTGAAGCTTTCTTT. Translating gives CASSLLVGQGVFAEAFF.